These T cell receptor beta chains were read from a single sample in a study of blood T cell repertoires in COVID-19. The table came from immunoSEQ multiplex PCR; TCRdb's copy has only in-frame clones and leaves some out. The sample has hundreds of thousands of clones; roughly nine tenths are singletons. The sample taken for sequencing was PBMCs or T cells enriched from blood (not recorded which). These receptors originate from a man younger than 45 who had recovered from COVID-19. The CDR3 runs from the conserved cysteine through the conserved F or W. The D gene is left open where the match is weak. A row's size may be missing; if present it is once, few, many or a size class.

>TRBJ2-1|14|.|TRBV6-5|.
CATSWGGGGNEQFF
TGTGCCACTTCGTGGGGGGGAGGGGGCAATGAGCAGTTCTTC
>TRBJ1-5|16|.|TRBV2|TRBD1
CASSGTGTYSNQPQHF
TGTGCCAGCAGTGGGACAGGGACCTATAGCAATCAGCCCCAGCATTTT
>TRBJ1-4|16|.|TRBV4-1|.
CASSQEAAAANEKLFF
TGCGCCAGCAGCCAAGAGGCCGCAGCGGCTAATGAAAAACTGTTTTTT
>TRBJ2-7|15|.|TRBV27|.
CASSLDQGQFYEQYF
TGTGCCAGCAGTTTAGACCAGGGGCAGTTTTACGAGCAGTACTTC
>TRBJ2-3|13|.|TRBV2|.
CASKVFEADTQYF
TGTGCCAGCAAGGTCTTTGAGGCAGATACGCAGTATTTT
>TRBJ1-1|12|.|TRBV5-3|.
CVRSAAGGSAFF
TGTGTCAGAAGCGCTGCCGGGGGTTCCGCTTTCTTT
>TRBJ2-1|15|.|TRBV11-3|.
CASSLDGPGAAGQFF
TGTGCCAGCAGCTTAGACGGGCCTGGAGCGGCAGGGCAGTTCTTC
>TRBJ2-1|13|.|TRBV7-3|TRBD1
CASSLNRGDEQFF
TGTGCCAGCAGCTTAAACAGGGGTGATGAGCAGTTCTTC
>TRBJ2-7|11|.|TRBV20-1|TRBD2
CSAGGTYEQYF
TGCAGTGCGGGGGGGACGTACGAGCAGTACTTC
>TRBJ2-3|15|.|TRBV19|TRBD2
CASSIGAGATDTQYF
TGTGCCAGTAGTATAGGAGCGGGGGCCACAGATACGCAGTATTTT
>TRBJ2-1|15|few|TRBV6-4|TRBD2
CASGRGTSGYNEQFF
TGTGCCAGCGGGCGTGGGACTAGCGGTTACAATGAGCAGTTCTTC
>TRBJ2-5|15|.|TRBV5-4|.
CASSLLAKGGETQYF
TGTGCCAGCAGCTTGTTGGCTAAAGGAGGAGAGACCCAGTACTTC
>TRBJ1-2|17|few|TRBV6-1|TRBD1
CASSARQGAGASYGYTF
TGTGCCAGCAGTGCTAGACAGGGGGCCGGAGCGTCTTATGGCTACACCTTC
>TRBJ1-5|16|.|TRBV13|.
CASSRRRDGDNQPQHF
TGTGCCAGCAGCCGCAGGCGAGACGGTGACAATCAGCCCCAGCATTTT
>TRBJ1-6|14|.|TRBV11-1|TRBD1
CASSPGTDNSPLHF
TGTGCCAGCAGCCCCGGGACAGATAATTCACCCCTCCACTTT
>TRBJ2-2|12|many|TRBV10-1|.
CASGPNTGELFF
TGCGCCAGCGGGCCCAACACCGGGGAGCTGTTTTTT
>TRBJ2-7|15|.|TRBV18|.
CASSLLTVTEIEQYF
TGTGCCAGCTCACTCTTAACCGTGACAGAGATCGAGCAGTACTTC
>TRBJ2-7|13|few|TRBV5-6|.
CASSFRGFYEQYF
TGTGCCAGCAGCTTCAGGGGCTTCTACGAGCAGTACTTC
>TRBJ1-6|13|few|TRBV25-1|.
CASSEFGGSPLHF
TGTGCCAGCAGTGAATTTGGAGGATCACCCCTCCACTTT
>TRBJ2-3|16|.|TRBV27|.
CASSSPDSRGTDTQYF
TGTGCCAGCAGTTCCCCGGACAGCCGAGGCACAGATACGCAGTATTTT
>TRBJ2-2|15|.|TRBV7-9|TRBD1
CASSSATGGYGELFF
TGTGCCAGCAGCAGCGCGACAGGGGGTTACGGGGAGCTGTTTTTT
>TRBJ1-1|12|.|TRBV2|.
CAGKTADTEAFF
TGTGCCGGTAAGACAGCCGACACTGAAGCTTTCTTT
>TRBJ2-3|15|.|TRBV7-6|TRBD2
CASSLGGAGGDTQYF
TGTGCCAGCAGCCTAGGGGGAGCGGGAGGGGATACGCAGTATTTT
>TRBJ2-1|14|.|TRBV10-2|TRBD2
CASSEGRALDEQFF
TGCGCCAGCAGTGAGGGGAGGGCCTTGGATGAGCAGTTCTTC
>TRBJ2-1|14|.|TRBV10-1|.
CASSEVADYNEQFF
TGCGCCAGCAGTGAAGTAGCGGACTACAATGAGCAGTTCTTC
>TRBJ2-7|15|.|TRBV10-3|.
CAISGGQGRSYEQYF
TGTGCCATCAGTGGGGGACAAGGACGCTCCTACGAGCAGTACTTC
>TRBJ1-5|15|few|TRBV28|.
CASSPRMSSLRPQHF
TGTGCCAGCAGTCCAAGAATGAGCTCCCTTCGGCCCCAGCATTTT
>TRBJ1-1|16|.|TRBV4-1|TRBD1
CASSPYLGGANTEAFF
TGCGCCAGCAGCCCCTACCTAGGGGGCGCAAACACTGAAGCTTTCTTT